Detailed here is one T cell receptor beta chain. Its antigen remains unidentified. Sequencing used immunoSEQ v3.0 at survey level. Each sample aimed for 40,000-50,000 sequenced T-cell genomes. Clones were sequenced by immunoSEQ multiplex PCR, and TCRdb holds only the in-frame ones, with some missing. In the table there are 30,000 to 40,000 clones, about three quarters of which are singletons. This specimen comes from a study of long-term antiretroviral therapy in people with HIV. CDR3 length equals 14 residues. Germline V lookup: CDR1 KGHSH, CDR2 LQKENI. Trimming stripped 0 bases from V and 4 bases from J, with 10 bases between. Every donor contributed at least one pre-ART and at least two post-ART PBMC samples. None of the participants with HIV were treated outside the United States. Study outcomes and limitations: Compared with controls, HIV repertoires showed narrower CDR3 length ranges.

This TCR was recovered from a woman aged 45 to 65 with HIV. The V gene is TRBV18, the J gene TRBJ2-7, with TRBD1 as a possible D gene (6 bases). The source was unsorted PBMCs, collected 3.1 years after starting antiretroviral therapy. The CDR3, as DNA: TGTGCCAGCTCACCACCGTTGGACAGTTACGAGCAGTACTTC. It codes for CASSPPLDSYEQYF.